These T cell receptor beta chains were read from a single sample in a study of TIL therapy for anti-PD-1-resistant metastatic lung cancer. Some clones are missing from TCRdb's copy, which holds only in-frame ones; the method was immunoSEQ multiplex PCR. The sample lists about 46,000 clones, 80% to 90% occurring once. Specimen: blood, collected at baseline. All receptors derive from a person between 30 and 79 years old with non-small cell lung cancer. Each CDR3 is given with its conserved first and last residue. The D gene is left open where the match is weak. Size tells how often a clone was seen (once, few, many) or the class of an expanded clone, and some rows leave it out.

j_gene: TRBJ2-1
d_gene: TRBD2
v_gene: TRBV20-1
abundance: few
CDR3aa: CSASRLAGDNEQFF
CDR3nt: TGCAGTGCTAGTCGACTAGCGGGGGACAATGAGCAGTTCTTC

j_gene: TRBJ1-5
d_gene: .
v_gene: TRBV10-2
abundance: .
CDR3aa: CASSESWHLNQPQHF
CDR3nt: TGCGCCAGCAGTGAGTCATGGCATCTCAATCAGCCCCAGCATTTT

j_gene: TRBJ2-1
d_gene: .
v_gene: TRBV11-2
abundance: few
CDR3aa: CASRARTGLSWQFF
CDR3nt: TGTGCCAGCAGAGCGCGGACTGGTTTGTCGTGGCAGTTCTTC

j_gene: TRBJ1-5
d_gene: .
v_gene: TRBV7-9
abundance: few
CDR3aa: CASSLGGAGQPQHF
CDR3nt: TGTGCCAGCAGCTTAGGGGGCGCCGGTCAGCCCCAGCATTTT

j_gene: TRBJ1-1
d_gene: .
v_gene: TRBV28
abundance: .
CDR3aa: CASSLVGRETEAFF
CDR3nt: TGTGCCAGCAGTTTAGTGGGCAGGGAGACTGAAGCTTTCTTT

j_gene: TRBJ2-3
d_gene: TRBD2
v_gene: TRBV7-8
abundance: .
CDR3aa: CASSILAGHTDTQYF
CDR3nt: TGTGCCAGCAGCATACTAGCGGGGCACACAGATACGCAGTATTTT

j_gene: TRBJ2-7
d_gene: TRBD1
v_gene: TRBV11-2
abundance: .
CDR3aa: CASSLDGQGSYEQYF
CDR3nt: TGTGCCAGCAGCTTAGACGGACAGGGCTCCTACGAGCAGTACTTC

j_gene: TRBJ2-1
d_gene: .
v_gene: TRBV19
abundance: .
CDR3aa: CASSIGAQYNEQFF
CDR3nt: TGTGCCAGTAGTATAGGGGCGCAGTACAATGAGCAGTTCTTC

j_gene: TRBJ2-5
d_gene: .
v_gene: TRBV18
abundance: .
CDR3aa: CASSPTGSETQYF
CDR3nt: TGTGCCAGCTCACCGACGGGGTCTGAGACCCAGTACTTC

j_gene: TRBJ2-1
d_gene: TRBD2
v_gene: TRBV7-8
abundance: once
CDR3aa: CASSSIGLAASSYNEQFF
CDR3nt: TGTGCCAGCAGCTCAATCGGACTAGCGGCTTCATCCTACAATGAGCAGTTCTTC

j_gene: TRBJ2-3
d_gene: .
v_gene: TRBV30
abundance: .
CDR3aa: CAPHGTGTDTQYF
CDR3nt: TGTGCCCCCCACGGGACTGGCACAGATACGCAGTATTTT

j_gene: TRBJ1-5
d_gene: .
v_gene: TRBV10-1
abundance: .
CDR3aa: CATLSYQPQHF
CDR3nt: TGCGCCACCCTCAGTTATCAGCCCCAGCATTTT

j_gene: TRBJ2-3
d_gene: TRBD2
v_gene: TRBV5-1
abundance: .
CDR3aa: CASAFLAGADTQYF
CDR3nt: TGCGCCAGCGCATTTCTAGCGGGAGCAGATACGCAGTATTTT

j_gene: TRBJ2-3
d_gene: .
v_gene: TRBV7-7
abundance: .
CDR3aa: CASSLAQEDTQYF
CDR3nt: TGTGCCAGCAGCTTAGCCCAAGAGGATACGCAGTATTTT

j_gene: TRBJ1-1
d_gene: .
v_gene: TRBV6-5
abundance: .
CDR3aa: CATRAFTEAFF
CDR3nt: TGTGCCACCCGGGCCTTCACTGAAGCTTTCTTT

j_gene: TRBJ2-3
d_gene: .
v_gene: TRBV29-1
abundance: .
CDR3aa: CSVESLNTDTQYF
CDR3nt: TGCAGCGTTGAAAGTCTCAACACAGATACGCAGTATTTT

j_gene: TRBJ1-3
d_gene: .
v_gene: TRBV15
abundance: .
CDR3aa: CATSRGSSGNTIYF
CDR3nt: TGTGCCACCAGCAGAGGGAGCTCTGGAAACACCATATATTTT

j_gene: TRBJ2-7
d_gene: .
v_gene: TRBV5-4
abundance: .
CDR3aa: CASSPGRAYEQYF
CDR3nt: TGTGCCAGCAGCCCAGGACGTGCCTACGAGCAGTACTTC

j_gene: TRBJ2-7
d_gene: .
v_gene: TRBV7-2
abundance: .
CDR3aa: CASSPFSYEQYF
CDR3nt: TGTGCCAGCAGCCCCTTTTCCTACGAGCAGTACTTC

j_gene: TRBJ1-1
d_gene: .
v_gene: TRBV27
abundance: few
CDR3aa: CASSLYPGTNTEAFF
CDR3nt: TGTGCCAGCAGTTTATATCCAGGGACGAACACTGAAGCTTTCTTT

j_gene: TRBJ1-5
d_gene: TRBD1
v_gene: TRBV28
abundance: .
CDR3aa: CASSPGRGRGEPQHF
CDR3nt: TGTGCCAGCAGTCCCGGCAGGGGGCGCGGGGAGCCCCAGCATTTT

j_gene: TRBJ2-2
d_gene: .
v_gene: TRBV6-5
abundance: .
CDR3aa: CASSFRPYGGELFF
CDR3nt: TGTGCCAGCAGTTTTCGGCCCTACGGCGGGGAGCTGTTTTTT

j_gene: TRBJ1-5
d_gene: .
v_gene: TRBV5-6
abundance: once
CDR3aa: CASSSDGNNQPQHF
CDR3nt: TGTGCCAGCAGCTCGGACGGGAACAATCAGCCCCAGCATTTT

j_gene: TRBJ2-5
d_gene: .
v_gene: TRBV28
abundance: .
CDR3aa: CASTLRPAQETQYF
CDR3nt: TGTGCCAGCACCCTCCGACCCGCACAAGAGACCCAGTACTTC

j_gene: TRBJ1-5
d_gene: .
v_gene: TRBV27
abundance: .
CDR3aa: CASSSYSNQPQHF
CDR3nt: TGTGCCAGCAGTTCGTATAGCAATCAGCCCCAGCATTTT

j_gene: TRBJ2-6
d_gene: TRBD1
v_gene: TRBV18
abundance: .
CDR3aa: CASSPNLRGTGIVGANVLTF
CDR3nt: TGTGCCAGCTCACCAAATCTCCGAGGGACAGGAATCGTTGGGGCCAACGTCCTGACTTTC

j_gene: TRBJ2-7
d_gene: TRBD1
v_gene: TRBV6-5
abundance: .
CDR3aa: CASSPGQGYNEQYF
CDR3nt: TGTGCCAGCAGTCCGGGACAGGGCTATAACGAGCAGTACTTC

j_gene: TRBJ2-1
d_gene: .
v_gene: TRBV5-8
abundance: .
CDR3aa: CASSPLGSPNEQFF
CDR3nt: TGTGCCAGCAGCCCTCTAGGAAGCCCGAATGAGCAGTTCTTC

j_gene: TRBJ1-5
d_gene: .
v_gene: TRBV20-1
abundance: .
CDR3aa: CSASTLQRNQPQHF
CDR3nt: TGCAGTGCTAGTACCCTACAGCGCAATCAGCCCCAGCATTTT

j_gene: TRBJ1-1
d_gene: TRBD1
v_gene: TRBV18
abundance: .
CDR3aa: CASSLTQGGNTEAFF
CDR3nt: TGTGCCAGCTCACTCACCCAGGGGGGGAACACTGAAGCTTTCTTT

j_gene: TRBJ1-4
d_gene: .
v_gene: TRBV14
abundance: .
CDR3aa: CASSQAKGAFVEKLFF
CDR3nt: TGTGCCAGCAGCCAAGCCAAGGGCGCCTTTGTTGAAAAACTGTTTTTT

j_gene: TRBJ2-1
d_gene: .
v_gene: TRBV25-1
abundance: .
CDR3aa: CASSEIGGDYNEQFF
CDR3nt: TGTGCCAGCAGTGAAATTGGGGGCGACTACAATGAGCAGTTCTTC

j_gene: TRBJ2-3
d_gene: .
v_gene: TRBV27
abundance: .
CDR3aa: CASSLWGEADTQYF
CDR3nt: TGTGCCAGCAGTTTATGGGGCGAGGCAGATACGCAGTATTTT

j_gene: TRBJ2-7
d_gene: .
v_gene: TRBV5-1
abundance: once
CDR3aa: CASSLEHLAHEQYF
CDR3nt: TGCGCCAGCAGCTTGGAACATCTCGCCCACGAGCAGTACTTC

j_gene: TRBJ2-1
d_gene: .
v_gene: TRBV15
abundance: .
CDR3aa: CATSRGGQQFF
CDR3nt: TGTGCCACCAGCAGAGGTGGGCAGCAGTTCTTC

j_gene: TRBJ2-3
d_gene: .
v_gene: TRBV27
abundance: once
CDR3aa: CASSFRDRSTDTQYF
CDR3nt: TGTGCCAGCAGTTTCCGGGATCGGAGCACAGATACGCAGTATTTT

j_gene: TRBJ2-1
d_gene: .
v_gene: TRBV28
abundance: .
CDR3aa: CARPTADWTIYNEQFF
CDR3nt: TGTGCCAGGCCTACGGCGGATTGGACAATCTACAATGAGCAGTTCTTC

j_gene: TRBJ1-2
d_gene: TRBD1
v_gene: TRBV28
abundance: .
CDR3aa: CASRDSNYGYTF
CDR3nt: TGTGCCAGCCGGGACAGCAACTATGGCTACACCTTC

j_gene: TRBJ1-5
d_gene: TRBD1
v_gene: TRBV28
abundance: .
CDR3aa: CASVPPGTGVNQPQHF
CDR3nt: TGTGCCAGCGTACCACCTGGGACAGGGGTCAATCAGCCCCAGCATTTT

j_gene: TRBJ1-2
d_gene: .
v_gene: TRBV30
abundance: .
CDR3aa: CAWSVQGSLPYGYTF
CDR3nt: TGTGCCTGGAGTGTACAGGGCAGTCTACCTTATGGCTACACCTTC

j_gene: TRBJ2-7
d_gene: .
v_gene: TRBV9
abundance: .
CDR3aa: CASSAGGEYEQYF
CDR3nt: TGTGCCAGCAGCGCCGGAGGGGAATACGAGCAGTACTTC

j_gene: TRBJ2-7
d_gene: .
v_gene: TRBV27
abundance: .
CDR3aa: CASSFGRGEQYF
CDR3nt: TGTGCCAGCAGTTTCGGGAGAGGCGAGCAGTACTTC